What follows describes a single T cell receptor (beta chain). Its antigen is not known. The junction had 4 bases not matched to a gene; V was cut back by 5 bases and J by 4 bases. The germline gives CDR1 SEHNR, CDR2 FQNEAQ (reference sequence). This CDR3 is 13 amino acids long. This specimen belongs to a study of cytomegalovirus exposure and HLA in healthy donors. Study-level points and caveats: Most sequenced TCRs were rare (though some public TCRs occurred in many donors). The Asian-associated ancestry cluster reportedly had fewer N-insertions than the 666-donor mean in a later analysis. TCR beta sequences reportedly predicted most subjects' HLA-A and HLA-B alleles accurately. An apparent linkage of common viral pathogens to several of the most significant clusters emerged in a later analysis.

Vbeta (60) and Jbeta (13) primers were used in the PCR. TCRdb's copy holds only in-frame clones and misses some; the assay was immunoSEQ multiplex PCR. Among over 100,000 clones listed, over 75% were seen once. The sample consisted of PBMCs. The sequence derives from a male donor in good health and CMV-seropositive. J is TRBJ1-2 and V is TRBV7-9, with 7 positions matching TRBD1. DNA for the CDR3: TGTGCCAGCAGCCCAGGGACAGTCTATGGCTACACCTTC. It is translated as CASSPGTVYGYTF.